The clone carrying this T cell receptor beta chain was seen more than once but under ten times. Via MiXCR, TCRdb re-called the 5' RACE reads, giving one row per CDR3 protein. There are some 200,000 distinct CDR3 sequences in the sample; approximately 3% occur only once, and about 3% lies in the top ten. The sample originates from a study of T cells after yellow fever vaccination. Germline assignment: CDR1 SGHKS and CDR2 YYEKEE (reference sequence). The CDR3 is made up of 16 amino acids. The junction had 5 bases not matched to a gene; V was cut back by 2 bases and J by 0 bases. Sequencing was performed on CD4+ T cells sorted from PBMCs, taken 10 days after the yellow fever booster vaccination. The chain couples TRBV5-5 to TRBJ1-3, with TRBD1 identical over 7 bases. The clonotype was recovered from a man younger than 35 who received the YFV17D yellow fever vaccine. The CDR3, as DNA: TGTGCCAGCAGCTTATTGGGACAGAGCTCTGGAAACACCATATATTTT. Translating gives CASSLLGQSSGNTIYF.